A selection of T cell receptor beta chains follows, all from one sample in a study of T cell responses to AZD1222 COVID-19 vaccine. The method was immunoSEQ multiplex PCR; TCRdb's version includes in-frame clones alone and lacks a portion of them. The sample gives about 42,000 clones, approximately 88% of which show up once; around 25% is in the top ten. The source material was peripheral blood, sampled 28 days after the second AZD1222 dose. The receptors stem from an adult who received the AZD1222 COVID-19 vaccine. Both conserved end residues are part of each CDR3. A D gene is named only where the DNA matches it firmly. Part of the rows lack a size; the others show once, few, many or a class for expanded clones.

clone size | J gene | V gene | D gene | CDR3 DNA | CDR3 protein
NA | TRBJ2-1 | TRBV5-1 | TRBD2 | TGCGCCAGCAGCTTGAACGGGGGGGCGATTGATGAGCAGTTCTTC | CASSLNGGAIDEQFF
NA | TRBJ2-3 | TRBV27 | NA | TGTGCCAGCACCCCCCCGAAAGGGTTGGGGGGACGAGATACGCAGTATTTT | CASTPPKGLGGRDTQYF
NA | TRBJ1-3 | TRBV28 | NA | TGTGCCAGCAGCTCAGCAGGAGGTGGAAACACCATATATTTT | CASSSAGGGNTIYF
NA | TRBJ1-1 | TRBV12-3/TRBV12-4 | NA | TGTGCCAGCAGTTTCAGGGAGAACACTGAAGCTTTCTTT | CASSFRENTEAFF
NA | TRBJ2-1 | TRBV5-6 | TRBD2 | TGTGCCAGCAGCTTGTACGGGGGGGCCCTCAATGAGCAGTTCTTC | CASSLYGGALNEQFF
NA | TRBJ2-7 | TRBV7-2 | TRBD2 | TGTGCCAGCAGCCGTACTAGCGGGAGTACCCTCTCCTACGAGCAGTACTTC | CASSRTSGSTLSYEQYF
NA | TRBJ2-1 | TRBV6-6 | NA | TGTGCCAGTTCATCACAGCCACGGGTTGAGCAGTTCTTC | CASSSQPRVEQFF
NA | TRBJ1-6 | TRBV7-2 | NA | TGTGCCAGCAGCTTAGCGCCGGCAGGGCCCAATTCACCCCTCCACTTT | CASSLAPAGPNSPLHF
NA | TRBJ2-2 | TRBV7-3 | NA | TGTGCCAGCAGCAGAAGAGGAGGCGGGGAGCTGTTTTTT | CASSRRGGGELFF
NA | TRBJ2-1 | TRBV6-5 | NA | TGTGGAGTGGCTCATCAAGTTTACAATGAGCAGTTCTTC | CGVAHQVYNEQFF
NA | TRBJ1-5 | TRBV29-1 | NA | TGCAGCGTTGAAGTGGGGACTGATCAGCCCCAGCATTTT | CSVEVGTDQPQHF
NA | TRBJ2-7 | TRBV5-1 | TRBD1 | TGCGCCAGCAGCCTAGGGACAGGGGGCGCCTGGTGGTTC | CASSLGTGGAWWF
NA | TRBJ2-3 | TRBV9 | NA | TGTGCCAGCAGCGTAGGGGGGCTAGGGGTCGCAGATACGCAGTATTTT | CASSVGGLGVADTQYF
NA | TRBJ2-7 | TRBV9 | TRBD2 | TGTGCCAGCAGCGCCAGCGGGGGGCTTAAGGACGAGCAGTACTTC | CASSASGGLKDEQYF
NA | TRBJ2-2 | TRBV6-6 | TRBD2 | TGTGCCAGCAGCTACCGACTAGCGGCGAACACCGGGGAGCTGTTTTTT | CASSYRLAANTGELFF
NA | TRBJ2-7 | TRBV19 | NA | TGTGCCAGTAGTATAAGATCCGATGCCGGGAAGGCCTACGAGCAGTACTTC | CASSIRSDAGKAYEQYF
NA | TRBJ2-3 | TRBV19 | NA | TGTGCCAGCACTCGGGACAGCACAGATACGCAGTATTTT | CASTRDSTDTQYF
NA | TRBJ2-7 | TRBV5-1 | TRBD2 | TGCGCCAGCAGCCTGGGGGGGACTAGCCATCCCGAGCAGTACTTC | CASSLGGTSHPEQYF
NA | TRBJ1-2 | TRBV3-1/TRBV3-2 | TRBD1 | TGTGCCAGCAGCCAACAGGGGGAGAATGGCTACACCTTC | CASSQQGENGYTF
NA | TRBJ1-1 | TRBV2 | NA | TGTGCCAGCTGGAGGCAGCCGAACACTGAAGCTTTCTTT | CASWRQPNTEAFF
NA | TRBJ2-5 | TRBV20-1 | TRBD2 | TGCAGTGCTAGTGACCCCCGCGGGGGCCAAGAGACCCAGTACTTC | CSASDPRGGQETQYF
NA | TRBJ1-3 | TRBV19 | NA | TGTGCCAGTAGTATGGGTCCGGGAGACACCATATATTTT | CASSMGPGDTIYF
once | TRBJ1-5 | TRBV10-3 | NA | TGTGCCATCAGTTCGGACAGCAATCAGCCCCAGCATTTT | CAISSDSNQPQHF
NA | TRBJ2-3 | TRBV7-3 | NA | TGTGCCAGCAGCCCGACAGGAATAGATACGCAGTATTTT | CASSPTGIDTQYF
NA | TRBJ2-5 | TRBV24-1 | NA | TGTGCCACCAGTGATAGCCACCAAGAGACCCAGTACTTC | CATSDSHQETQYF
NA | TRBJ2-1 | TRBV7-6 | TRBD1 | TGTGCCAGCAGCTCGCCGGACAGGGGGTACAATGAGCAGTTCTTC | CASSSPDRGYNEQFF
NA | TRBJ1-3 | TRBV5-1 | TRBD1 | TGCGCCAGCAGCGTCGACAGGGACTCTGGAAACACCATATATTTT | CASSVDRDSGNTIYF
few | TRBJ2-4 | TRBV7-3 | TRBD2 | TGTGCCAGCAGCTCACCCGGGACTAGCAAAAACATTCAGTACTTC | CASSSPGTSKNIQYF
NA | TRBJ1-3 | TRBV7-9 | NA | TGTGCCAGCAGTCCGCCAGGGGCTAGCTCTGGAAACACCATATATTTT | CASSPPGASSGNTIYF
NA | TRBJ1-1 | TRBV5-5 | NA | TGTGCCAGCAGCTTGTTTGCAGGGTTATCAGCTGAAGCTTTCTTT | CASSLFAGLSAEAFF
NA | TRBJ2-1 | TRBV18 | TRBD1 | TGTGCCAGCTCAGGACAGGGGGCGGTCAATGAGCAGTTCTTC | CASSGQGAVNEQFF
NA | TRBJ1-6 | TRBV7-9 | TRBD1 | TGTGCCAGCAGCGTCACAGGGGAAGGCTCACCCCTCCACTTT | CASSVTGEGSPLHF
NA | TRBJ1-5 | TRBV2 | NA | TGTGCCAGCAGTGCGGGGGGCCGCAATCAGCCCCAGCATTTT | CASSAGGRNQPQHF
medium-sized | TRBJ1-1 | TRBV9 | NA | TGTGCCAGCAGCGTAAGCTGGAACACTGAAGCTTTCTTT | CASSVSWNTEAFF
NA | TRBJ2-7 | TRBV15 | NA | TGTGCCACCAGCAGAGACCGGGACGCGGCGCGGGAGCAGTACTTC | CATSRDRDAAREQYF
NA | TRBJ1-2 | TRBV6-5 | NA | TGTGCCAGCAGTCCCCCCGGGACGGACAACTATGGCTACACCTTC | CASSPPGTDNYGYTF
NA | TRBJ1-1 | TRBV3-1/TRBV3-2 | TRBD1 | TGTGCCAGCAGCCGTGACAGGGTGAACACTGAAGCTTTCTTT | CASSRDRVNTEAFF
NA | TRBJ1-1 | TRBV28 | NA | TGTGCCCACGGCGGGGGTTTGAACTCTGAAGCTTTCTTT | CAHGGGLNSEAFF
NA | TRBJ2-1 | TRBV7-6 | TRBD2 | TGTGCCAGCAGCCCCCAGCGGGGGCCAGGGAATGAGCAGTTCTTC | CASSPQRGPGNEQFF
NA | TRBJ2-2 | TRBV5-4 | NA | TGTGCCAGCAGCTTGGACCACCCACCCGGGGAGCTGTTTTTT | CASSLDHPPGELFF
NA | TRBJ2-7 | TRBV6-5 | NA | TGTGCCAGCGGCCTCTACGAGCAGTACTTC | CASGLYEQYF
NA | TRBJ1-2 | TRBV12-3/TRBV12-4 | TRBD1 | TGTGCCAGCAGTTTAGACAGGGGCGGCTACACCTTC | CASSLDRGGYTF
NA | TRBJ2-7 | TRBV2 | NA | TGTGCCAGCAGTCCCGGGACCCGGGGGATGGGGACGGCTTACGGGCAGTACTTC | CASSPGTRGMGTAYGQYF
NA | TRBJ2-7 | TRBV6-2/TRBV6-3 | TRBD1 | TGTGCCAGCAGTAGGACAGGAGAATCCTACGAGCAGTACTTC | CASSRTGESYEQYF
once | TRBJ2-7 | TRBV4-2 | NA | TGTGCCAGCAGCCAAGAGGAGGGTACCTCCTACGAGCAGTACTTC | CASSQEEGTSYEQYF
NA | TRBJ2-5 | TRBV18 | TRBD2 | TGTGCCAGCTCGACTAGCGGGGGACAAGAGACCCAGTACTTC | CASSTSGGQETQYF
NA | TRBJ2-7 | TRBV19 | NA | TGTGCCAGTAGTATAGAGGCGAGAGGGACCTACGAGCAGTACTTC | CASSIEARGTYEQYF
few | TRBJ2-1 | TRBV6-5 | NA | TGTGCCAGCACCTCCCCACTTGGTGGCTCCCATGAGCAGTTCTTC | CASTSPLGGSHEQFF
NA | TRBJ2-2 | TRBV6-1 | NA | TGTGCCAGCAGTGAAGGGGGGACTACCGGGGAGCTGTTTTTT | CASSEGGTTGELFF
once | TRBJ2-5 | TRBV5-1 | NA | TGCGCCAGCAGCTTGGGTGGGACGGGGTCGTCGGAGACCCAGTACTTC | CASSLGGTGSSETQYF
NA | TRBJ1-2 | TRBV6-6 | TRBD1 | TGTGCCAGCAGTAAACCCGGACAGGGTTTCTATGGCTACACCTTC | CASSKPGQGFYGYTF
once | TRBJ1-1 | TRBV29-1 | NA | TGCAGCCTAAAGACACACCTACGTGGGGAAGCTTTCTTT | CSLKTHLRGEAFF
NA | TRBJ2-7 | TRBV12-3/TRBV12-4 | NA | TGTGCCAGCAGCCCCACTAGCTACGAGCAGTACTTC | CASSPTSYEQYF
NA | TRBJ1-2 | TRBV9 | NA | TGTGCCAGCAGCCCCCGTGGACGGAGCTATGGCTACACCTTC | CASSPRGRSYGYTF
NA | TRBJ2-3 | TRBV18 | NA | TGTGCCAGCTCACCGGACAGGGAGGGTACAGATACGCAGTATTTT | CASSPDREGTDTQYF